The clone carrying this TCR beta chain was counted ten times or more. Its antigen remains unknown. Time point noted: longitudinal time-point 2. Where libraries were unsorted, they were derived from 2 million PBMCs stored at -80 degrees C. 5'RACE employing 10-nucleotide random UMIs yielded the cDNA. TCRdb reprocessed the 5' RACE reads via MiXCR and lists one record per CDR3 protein. This sample carries some 50,000 distinct CDR3 sequences, about an eighth of them seen once, and the ten largest clones take less than 5.5%. The data were taken from a study of neurological immune-mediated disorders. Study-wide results and caveats: Sharing of CDR3 amino acid sequences among expanded clones across subjects was absent, suggesting private repertoires in all groups.

J gave up 0 bases and V 3 bases, and 4 bases lay outside the gene matches. This CDR3 region has 15 residues. Germline lookup yields CDR1 DFQATT and CDR2 SNEGSKA (reference sequence). The sequenced sample was PBMCs. V gene TRBV20-1 combines with J gene TRBJ2-3, with 9 positions matching TRBD1. The origin of this receptor is a male donor with HTLV-1-associated myelopathy (HAM/TSP). This CDR3 reads CSARGTGISTDTQYF. CDR3 DNA: TGCAGTGCTAGGGGGACAGGGATTAGCACAGATACGCAGTATTTT.